This passage covers 26 T cell receptor beta chains from one sample sequenced in a study of T cells in Graves' hyperthyroidism and ophthalmopathy. Amplified TCR beta CDR3 regions derived from RNA transcripts. Initially, a first-round RT-PCR of the TCR CDR3 employed the HTBI primer set. A single record per CDR3 protein comes from TCRdb applying MiXCR to the multiplex PCR reads. The sample includes over 650,000 distinct CDR3 sequences, about 16% of them seen just once. The specimen sequenced was blood. These receptors were obtained from a man between 18 and 35 years old with Graves' hyperthyroidism.

This clonotype was detected only a few times. This chain's CDR3 is CASSQADSYNLYGYTF. In nucleotides, the CDR3 is TGTGCCAGCAGCCAAGCGGACAGCTACAACCTATATGGCTACACCTTC. J is TRBJ1-2 and V is TRBV3-1, with TRBD1 as a possible D gene (6 bases). Germline V gives CDR1 LGHDT, CDR2 YNNKEL (reference sequence). There are 16 residues in the CDR3. With 1 base removed from V and 5 bases from J, the gap between germline ends came to 17 bases.

The rearrangement links TRBV11-2 to TRBJ2-7; D assignment may be TRBD1 or TRBD2 (6 bases each). This CDR3 region has 15 residues. The germline V gene has CDR1 SGHAT and CDR2 FQNNGV. Trimming pared 5 bases from V and 7 bases from J, leaving 21 bases between. This chain's CDR3 is CASSHYRGRIGEQYF. CDR3 DNA sequence: TGTGCCAGCAGCCACTACCGGGGGCGCATCGGGGAGCAGTACTTC.

This clonotype was recorded many times. CDR3 amino acids: CASSELVESTEAFF. The CDR3 nucleotides read TGTGCCAGCAGTGAACTTGTGGAGAGCACTGAAGCTTTCTTT. This chain joins TRBV2 and TRBJ1-1; D not certain. The V gene lost 2 bases and the J gene lost 4 bases, with 11 bases spanning the gap. This CDR3 contains 14 residues. The germline V gene encodes CDR1 SNHLY and CDR2 FYNNEI.

The V gene is TRBV3-2, the J gene TRBJ2-5; the listed D gene, TRBD2, was not tested against the DNA. TRBV3-2 is annotated as a pseudogene. CDR3 length: 17 residues. CDR3 sequence: CASSQDKAGGPCETQYF. CDR3 in DNA: TGTGCCAGCAGCCAAGACAAAGCGGGAGGGCCTTGTGAGACCCAGTACTTC.

This chain connects TRBV3-1 to TRBJ2-7; no firm D call. V lost 3 bases and J lost 4, with 7 bases in between. Per the germline V gene, CDR1 is LGHDT and CDR2 is YNNKEL (reference sequence). There are 12 residues in the CDR3. This CDR3 reads CASSQSYYEQYF. DNA for the CDR3: TGTGCCAGCAGCCAGTCTTATTACGAGCAGTACTTC.

The chain couples TRBV20-1 to TRBJ2-7, with D perhaps TRBD1 (6 bases). This CDR3 comprises 14 residues. Germline CDR1 and CDR2: DFQATT and SNEGSKA (reference sequence). Trimming pared 4 bases from V and 1 base from J, leaving 14 bases between. Here the CDR3 reads CSAIDQGTSYEQYF. In nucleotides, the CDR3 is TGCAGTGCTATCGATCAGGGGACATCCTACGAGCAGTACTTC.

This clonotype was seen a handful of times. The chain is built from TRBV28 and TRBJ2-4, with D maybe TRBD2 (6 bases). Trimming removed 4 bases from V and 0 bases from J, with 13 bases in between. The CDR3 runs 16 residues. Germline V gene sequence: CDR1 MDHEN, CDR2 SYDVKM. The chain's CDR3 is CASSSLAEIAKNIQYF. The CDR3 DNA reads as TGTGCCAGCAGTTCTTTAGCGGAAATAGCCAAAAACATTCAGTACTTC.

This clonotype showed up just a few times. This chain uses TRBV29-1 with TRBJ2-7; D possibly uses TRBD1 or TRBD2 (6 bases each). This CDR3 has 13 amino acids. Germline CDR1 and CDR2: SQVTM and ANQGSEA. Trimming pared 1 base from V and 6 bases from J, leaving 13 bases between. CDR3 sequence (DNA): TGCAGCGTTGAAGGTAGCGGAGGGGGCGAGCAGTACTTC. This encodes CSVEGSGGGEQYF.

There are many counts of this clonotype. The chain employs TRBV27 and TRBJ1-4; TRBD1 might be the D (6 bases). CDR1 is MNHEY, CDR2 SMNVEV, per germline (reference sequence). V was cut by 8 bases and J by 10 bases, with 20 bases left in between. CDR3 length: 14 residues. CDR3 in DNA: TGTGCCAGCCGTGAGGGGGGGGGGATCAGAAAACTGTTTTTT. Translating it yields CASREGGGIRKLFF.

The V call is TRBV28, the J call TRBJ2-2; perhaps TRBD2 as D (5 bases). The V and J ends lost 3 bases and 6 bases respectively, with 8 bases between them. The CDR3 runs 13 residues. Germline CDR1 MDHEN, CDR2 SYDVKM. The CDR3 here is CASSLGAAGELFF. The CDR3 nucleotides read TGTGCCAGCAGTTTGGGAGCCGCCGGGGAGCTGTTTTTT.

This clonotype was detected ten times or more. This chain links TRBV28 with TRBJ1-5, with D uncertain. The CDR3 covers 13 residues. Germline assignment: CDR1 MDHEN and CDR2 SYDVKM. Trimming left V 6 bases short and J 5 bases short, with 11 bases between. The CDR3 DNA reads TGTGCCAGCAGGGAGGGCCCCGATCAGCCCCAGCATTTT. Translation: CASREGPDQPQHF. The whole variable domain, remainder taken from reference TRBV28 and TRBJ1-5, is DVKVTQSSRYLVKRTGEKVFLECVQDMDHENMFWYRQDPGLGLRLIYFSYDVKMKEKGDIPEGYSVSREKKERFSLILESASTNQTSMYLCASREGPDQPQHFGDGTRLSIL.

This clonotype was counted between two and nine times. This chain joins TRBV27 and TRBJ2-7; 10 nucleotides agree with TRBD2. The germline V gene has CDR1 MNHEY and CDR2 SMNVEV (reference sequence). This CDR3 comprises 15 residues. V was clipped by 3 bases and J by 4 bases; unmatched bases: 6. CDR3 nucleotides: TGTGCCAGCAGTTTGTCTAGCGGGAGTCTTTACGAGCAGTACTTC. Amino acids: CASSLSSGSLYEQYF.

This clonotype was counted only a few times. This chain connects TRBV20-1 to TRBJ1-5; 9 positions match TRBD1. Germline lookup yields CDR1 DFQATT and CDR2 SNEGSKA (reference sequence). The CDR3 sequence is 13 residues long. With V trimmed by 5 bases and J by 7 bases, 6 bases remained unmatched. The CDR3 nucleotides read TGCAGTGCTTACAGGGGGCTCGGGCAGCCCCAGCATTTT. Amino acids: CSAYRGLGQPQHF.

This clonotype was picked up many times. The gene calls are TRBV5-1 and TRBJ1-5; D is uncertain. The germline CDR1 and CDR2 sequences are SGHRS and YFSETQ. This CDR3 comprises 13 residues. The V end lost 0 bases, the J end lost 4 bases, and 5 bases lay between the germline ends. The CDR3 loop reads CASSLDPNQPQHF. In DNA form, the CDR3 reads TGCGCCAGCAGCTTGGACCCTAATCAGCCCCAGCATTTT.

This clonotype has only one observation. V and J are TRBV5-1 and TRBJ2-7; unclear D gene. The CDR3 is 13 amino acids. Germline V lookup: CDR1 SGHRS, CDR2 YFSETQ. Between the trimmed V and J ends, which lost 2 bases and 7 bases, there was a span of 13 bases. In DNA form, the CDR3 reads TGCGCCAGCAGCTTAAGCAGGTTTGGGGAGCAGTACTTC. This encodes CASSLSRFGEQYF.

The chain joins TRBV6-1 to TRBJ1-5; no clear D gene. Trimming cost V 0 bases and J 0 bases, with 9 bases left between them. The V gene's germline CDR1 is MNHNS and CDR2 SASEGT. The CDR3 runs 16 residues. The CDR3 nucleotides read TGTGCCAGCAGTGAAGCGCTCAGTTATAGCAATCAGCCCCAGCATTTT. Its protein product is CASSEALSYSNQPQHF.

This clonotype occurred many times. The V and J genes are TRBV28 and TRBJ1-2; D is perhaps TRBD1 (5 bases). Trimming cost V 5 bases and J 5 bases, with 12 bases left between them. This CDR3 is 13 amino acids long. Germline V gene sequence: CDR1 MDHEN, CDR2 SYDVKM. The CDR3 loop reads CASSLRDYYGYTF. The CDR3 bases are TGTGCCAGCAGTCTTCGGGACTATTATGGCTACACCTTC.

This clonotype was observed a few times. The chain employs TRBV6-1 and TRBJ2-7; the match to TRBD1 covers 8 bases. The CDR3 totals 15 residues. Germline V gene lookup returns CDR1 MNHNS and CDR2 SASEGT. V lost 0 bases and J lost 5; bases outside the gene matches: 6. Here the CDR3 DNA reads TGTGCCAGCAGTGAAGCAATAGGACAGGGAAACGAGCAGTACTTC. Amino acids: CASSEAIGQGNEQYF.

This clonotype has a count of ten or more. J is TRBJ2-1 and V is TRBV28, with 8 positions matching TRBD2. Losses at the gene ends were 4 bases for V and 0 bases for J; bases not matched to a gene: 8. The CDR3 sequence is 17 residues long. Germline V gene sequence: CDR1 MDHEN, CDR2 SYDVKM. The CDR3 DNA sequence: TGTGCCAGCAGTTCCGGGACTAGAGGTAGCTCCTACAATGAGCAGTTCTTC. Amino acids: CASSSGTRGSSYNEQFF.

This clonotype appeared a few times. CDR3 residues: CSARGPLYEQYF. In DNA form, the CDR3 reads TGCAGTGCTAGGGGGCCCTTGTACGAGCAGTACTTC. The chain carries TRBV20-1 and TRBJ2-7; a possible D gene is TRBD1 (5 bases). Trimming took 3 bases from V and 4 from J, leaving 10 bases between them. Germline-derived CDR1 and CDR2 are DFQATT and SNEGSKA (reference sequence). The CDR3 sequence is 12 residues long.

This clonotype was counted at least ten times. The chain combines TRBV7-3 with TRBJ2-2, with 8 positions matching TRBD1. The CDR3 has 16 amino acids. Losses at the gene ends were 5 bases for V and 7 bases for J; bases not matched to a gene: 12. Per germline, CDR1 SGHTA and CDR2 FQGTGA. CDR3 coding DNA: TGTGCCAGCAGCCTGGACAGGGCCAACACGATCGGGGAGCTGTTTTTT. It translates to CASSLDRANTIGELFF.

This clonotype was observed many times. The chain recombines TRBV5-1 with TRBJ2-1, with 7 positions matching TRBD2. Germline V lookup: CDR1 SGHRS, CDR2 YFSETQ. Trimming took 2 bases from V and 8 from J; bases not matched to a gene: 10. The CDR3 has 15 amino acids. The CDR3 protein is CASSFWREFRDEQFF. DNA of the CDR3: TGCGCCAGCAGCTTTTGGCGGGAGTTTAGAGATGAGCAGTTCTTC. The full variable domain, with the rest looked up from reference TRBV5-1 and TRBJ2-1, is KAGVTQTPRYLIKTRGQQVTLSCSPISGHRSVSWYQQTPGQGLQFLFEYFSETQRNKGNFPGRFSGRQFSNSRSEMNVSTLELGDSALYLCASSFWREFRDEQFFGPGTRLTVL.

This clonotype was recorded a few times. V gene TRBV20-1 combines with J gene TRBJ1-5, with D perhaps TRBD1 (6 bases). Germline V gene lookup returns CDR1 DFQATT and CDR2 SNEGSKA (reference sequence). V was clipped by 6 bases and J by 7 bases, with 25 bases between them. There are 16 residues in the CDR3. For the CDR3, the DNA is TGCAGTGCCCTTAGAGGGGGGGGACGCGGCCGGCAGCCCCAGCATTTT. Its protein product is CSALRGGGRGRQPQHF.

The chain couples TRBV6-2 or TRBV6-3 to TRBJ2-1; D remains unclear. Deletions cut 5 bases from V and 6 bases from J, with 14 bases between. Germline loops: CDR1 MNHEY, CDR2 SVGEGT. This CDR3 has 14 amino acids. In nucleotides, the CDR3 is TGTGCCAGCAGTCCCCAGGACGTCCTCAATGAGCAGTTCTTC. It specifies CASSPQDVLNEQFF.

This clonotype has a handful of counts. This rearrangement joins TRBV20-1 to TRBJ2-7; the match to TRBD1 covers 7 bases. The CDR3 covers 13 residues. Germline CDR1 is DFQATT and CDR2 is SNEGSKA (reference sequence). Trimming at V came to 6 bases and at J to 1 base, leaving 6 bases not matched to a gene. This CDR3 is CSAIRDSSYEQYF. The CDR3 nucleotides read TGCAGTGCCATCCGGGACAGTTCCTACGAGCAGTACTTC.

In this sample, this clonotype turned up a few times. Here the CDR3 DNA reads TGTGCCAGCAGTCCCAGGGGAGATGACAATCAGCCCCAGCATTTT. This encodes CASSPRGDDNQPQHF. The chain has TRBV28 and TRBJ1-5; possible D gene TRBD1, 6 bases. Germline V gene lookup returns CDR1 MDHEN and CDR2 SYDVKM. CDR3 length: 15 residues. The V and J ends lost 5 bases and 3 bases respectively, with 14 bases between them.